The 29 T cell receptor beta chains presented below share a single source sample, sequenced in a study of identical twins. MiXCR, run by TCRdb on the 5' RACE reads, gives a single entry per CDR3 protein. The profile covers roughly 200,000 distinct CDR3 sequences, with 6% to 9% appearing a single time and around 2.1% taken by the ten largest. The same sample was also studied in work on yellow fever vaccine responses in identical twins.

The sample taken for sequencing was memory (CD45RO+) T cells sorted from blood. These TCRs come from a woman younger than 30 in good health.

The chain carries TRBV5-1 and TRBJ1-1; 7 bases line up with TRBD1. V lost 6 bases and J lost 6; bases outside the gene matches: 14. CDR1 is SGHRS and CDR2 is YFSETQ in the germline V gene. The CDR3 extends over 15 amino acids. In DNA form, the CDR3 reads TGCGCCAGCACCCGAGCTCAGGGGGGGTTTGCTGAAGCTTTCTTT. Encoded protein: CASTRAQGGFAEAFF.

This clonotype was picked up many times. The chain employs TRBV11-2 and TRBJ2-2; TRBD1 matches 8 bases. This CDR3 has 16 amino acids. Germline CDR1 reads SGHAT; CDR2 reads FQNNGV. V lost 5 bases and J lost 6; bases outside the gene matches: 11. This CDR3 is CASSDDRGVVAGELFF. The CDR3 nucleotides are TGTGCCAGCAGCGACGACAGGGGAGTTGTGGCCGGGGAGCTGTTTTTT.

This clonotype was seen ten or more times. The V call is TRBV9, the J call TRBJ2-3; D not resolved. Germline V gene lookup returns CDR1 SGDLS and CDR2 YYNGEE. The CDR3 length is 16 residues. V was pared by 0 bases and J by 4 bases, with 15 bases between. Written as DNA, the CDR3 is TGTGCCAGCAGCGTAGGTGCAAGTGGGAAAGCAGATACGCAGTATTTT. It encodes CASSVGASGKADTQYF. Full variable domain (remainder filled in from reference TRBV9 and TRBJ2-3): DSGVTQTPKHLITATGQRVTLRCSPRSGDLSVYWYQQSLDQGLQFLIQYYNGEERAKGNILERFSAQQFPDLHSELNLSSLELGDSALYFCASSVGASGKADTQYFGPGTRLTVL.

This clonotype was picked up a small number of times. The junction departs from germline at one end; a sequencing error may be responsible. The genes are TRBV5-1 and TRBJ1-1; the D is unclear. The CDR3 has 14 residues. Germline lookup yields CDR1 SGHRS and CDR2 YFSETQ. Here the CDR3 reads CASILASGNTEAFF. As DNA, the CDR3 is TGCGCCAGCATCTTGGCCTCTGGGAACACTGAAGCTTTCTTT. Filled out from reference TRBV5-1 and TRBJ1-1, the complete variable domain reads KAGVTQTPRYLIKTRGQQVTLSCSPISGHRSVSWYQQTPGQGLQFLFEYFSETQRNKGNFPGRFSGRQFSNSRSEMNVSTLELGDSALYLCASILASGNTEAFFGQGTRLTVV.

At least ten counts were recorded for this clonotype. This sequence joins TRBV7-9 and TRBJ1-2; possible D gene TRBD1, 5 bases. The CDR3 consists of 12 residues. Trimming shortened V by 5 bases and J by 4 bases, and 8 bases separated the two germline ends. The germline V gene has CDR1 SEHNR and CDR2 FQNEAQ (reference sequence). CDR3 sequence (DNA): TGTGCCAGCAGCCGGGACGGCTATGGCTACACCTTC. This gives the protein CASSRDGYGYTF.

The rearrangement joins TRBV25-1 to TRBJ2-7; TRBD1 matches 8 bases. Germline V CDR1 and CDR2: MGHDK, SYGVNS. Trimming cost V 1 base and J 6 bases; bases outside gene matches: 11. The CDR3 loop spans 16 amino acids. The CDR3 spells CASSEFWAGGLAEQYF. The CDR3 DNA follows: TGTGCCAGCAGTGAATTTTGGGCAGGGGGCTTGGCCGAGCAGTACTTC.

This clonotype was seen at least ten times. The chain is built from TRBV12-3 or TRBV12-4 and TRBJ2-1; weak D call: TRBD1 (7 bases). The CDR3 runs to 12 residues. V lost 3 bases, J lost 8 bases, and 8 bases lay in between. The DNA for the CDR3 is TGTGCCAGCAGTTTCAGGGGGGATGAGCAGTTCTTC. It encodes CASSFRGDEQFF.

V usage is TRBV6-5 and J usage is TRBJ2-7, with D tentatively TRBD2 (6 bases). The germline V gene encodes CDR1 MNHEY and CDR2 SVGAGI. The CDR3 is 13 residues long. V lost 10 bases, J lost 3 bases, and 16 bases lay in between. The CDR3 DNA is TGTGCCACAATACTGGCGGGGAGCTACGAGCAGTACTTC. Its translation is CATILAGSYEQYF.

This clonotype was counted many times. This chain connects TRBV12-3 or TRBV12-4 to TRBJ2-7; 7 nucleotides align to TRBD2. Trimming at V came to 6 bases and at J to 3 bases, leaving 14 bases not matched to a gene. This CDR3 has 16 amino acids. The CDR3 region has the DNA TGTGCCAGCAGCCCACCTGGGGGGGGGAGAGGCTACGAGCAGTACTTC. It encodes CASSPPGGGRGYEQYF.

For the CDR3, the DNA is TGCAGCGTTGAAGATACGGCCTACGAGCAGTACTTC. Amino acids: CSVEDTAYEQYF. The V gene is TRBV29-1, the J gene TRBJ2-7; no definite D call. Germline CDR1 reads SQVTM; CDR2 reads ANQGSEA. CDR3 length: 12 residues. Trimming pared 0 bases from V and 2 bases from J, leaving 5 bases between.

This clonotype was counted between two and nine times. The rearrangement joins TRBV4-2 to TRBJ2-6, with unresolved D. Deletions cut 5 bases from V and 2 bases from J, with 10 bases between. Germline lookup yields CDR1 LGHNA and CDR2 YNFKEQ. CDR3 length equals 15 residues. This CDR3 is CASSEGPTGANVLTF. Here the CDR3 DNA reads TGTGCCAGCAGCGAAGGCCCAACTGGGGCCAACGTCCTGACTTTC.

This sequence joins TRBV7-9 and TRBJ2-1, with 7 bases identical to TRBD2. With 6 bases clipped from V and 14 bases from J, the junction kept 10 bases outside the gene matches. The CDR3 runs 12 residues. CDR1 is SEHNR, CDR2 FQNEAQ, per germline (reference sequence). The CDR3, as DNA: TGTGCCAGCAGGGGGGTGAGCGGGGTAGAGTTCTTC. This translates into CASRGVSGVEFF.

Ten or more counts support this clonotype. The V gene is TRBV12-3 or TRBV12-4, the J gene TRBJ2-1, with TRBD2 identical over 7 bases. Trimming at V came to 6 bases and at J to 10 bases, leaving 3 bases not matched to a gene. This CDR3 is 11 amino acids long. CDR3: CASSLGLEQFF. In DNA form, the CDR3 reads TGTGCCAGCAGCCTGGGACTAGAGCAGTTCTTC.

This clonotype was seen a few times. J is TRBJ2-5 and V is TRBV27, with a tentative D call TRBD2 (5 bases). Trimming took off 4 bases at V and 3 bases at J, with 9 bases between the two ends. This CDR3 has 13 residues. Germline V gives CDR1 MNHEY, CDR2 SMNVEV (reference sequence). CDR3 loop: CASSSDYEETQYF. CDR3 DNA: TGTGCCAGCAGTTCTGACTATGAAGAGACCCAGTACTTC.

The chain uses TRBV2 and TRBJ2-3, with 15 bases matching TRBD2. This CDR3 has 19 amino acids. Germline loops: CDR1 SNHLY, CDR2 FYNNEI. Trimming took 2 bases from V and 0 from J; bases not matched to a gene: 6. The CDR3 DNA is TGTGCCAGCAGTGAAACGGGACTAGCGGGGGGCCAAAGCACAGATACGCAGTATTTT. Its protein is CASSETGLAGGQSTDTQYF.

The genes are TRBV9 and TRBJ2-7; D gene uncertain. Germline assignment: CDR1 SGDLS and CDR2 YYNGEE. Trimming left V 2 bases short and J 0 bases short, with 9 bases between. This CDR3 has 14 amino acids. CDR3 nucleotide sequence: TGTGCCAGCAGCGTCTCTGCCGTCTCCTACGAGCAGTACTTC. Amino acids: CASSVSAVSYEQYF.

This clonotype came up many times. This chain connects TRBV2 to TRBJ2-2; perhaps TRBD2 as D (5 bases). The CDR3 consists of 15 residues. V gave up 6 bases and J gave up 4 bases, with 15 bases separating them. Per the germline V gene, CDR1 is SNHLY and CDR2 is FYNNEI. In nucleotides, the CDR3 is TGTGCCAGCAGCGATACGACTATATTCACCGGGGAGCTGTTTTTT. It is translated as CASSDTTIFTGELFF.

The gene calls are TRBV20-1 and TRBJ2-1, with a tentative D call TRBD2 (6 bases). V was pared by 5 bases and J by 6 bases, with 20 bases between. Germline V gene lookup returns CDR1 DFQATT and CDR2 SNEGSKA (reference sequence). The CDR3 contains 15 residues. This CDR3 is CSADQGTEKTNEQFF. The CDR3 DNA reads as TGCAGTGCTGACCAAGGGACTGAGAAAACCAATGAGCAGTTCTTC.

The rearrangement joins TRBV3-1 to TRBJ1-2; D perhaps matches TRBD1 (5 bases). The germline gives CDR1 LGHDT, CDR2 YNNKEL (reference sequence). The CDR3 spans 13 residues. With 1 base removed from V and 7 bases from J, the gap between germline ends came to 10 bases. CDR3 region: CASSQGQKAGYTF. The CDR3 DNA follows: TGTGCCAGCAGCCAAGGACAGAAGGCTGGCTACACCTTC.

This clonotype was detected ten times or more. The chain has TRBV5-1 and TRBJ1-1, with TRBD1 as a possible D gene (5 bases). CDR1 is SGHRS, CDR2 YFSETQ, per germline. This CDR3 region has 13 residues. V was pared by 4 bases and J by 4 bases, with 11 bases between. The CDR3 bases are TGCGCCAGCAGCACCCTCGGGGGCACTGAAGCTTTCTTT. This sequence encodes CASSTLGGTEAFF.

This clonotype appeared many times. The CDR3 nucleotides read TGCAGTGCTAGTCCCAGTAGGGGGTTAGAGACCCAGTACTTC. Its protein is CSASPSRGLETQYF. The rearrangement uses TRBV20-1 and TRBJ2-5, with D perhaps TRBD1 (6 bases). Germline loops: CDR1 DFQATT, CDR2 SNEGSKA (reference sequence). There are 14 residues in the CDR3. V gave up 3 bases and J gave up 4 bases, with 15 bases separating them.

This clonotype was counted between two and nine times. The chain links TRBV20-1 to TRBJ2-3; maybe TRBD1 (6 bases). The CDR3 length is 12 residues. V lost 4 bases and J lost 6, with 11 bases in between. The germline gives CDR1 DFQATT, CDR2 SNEGSKA (reference sequence). This chain's CDR3 is CSAIQGQDTQYF. CDR3 coding DNA: TGCAGTGCTATCCAGGGGCAGGATACGCAGTATTTT.

This clonotype was seen many times. The rearrangement joins TRBV5-1 to TRBJ2-5; no clear D gene. Germline V gene lookup returns CDR1 SGHRS and CDR2 YFSETQ. The CDR3 totals 15 residues. Trimming removed 0 bases at V and 7 bases at J, with 16 bases between. CDR3 DNA sequence: TGCGCCAGCAGCTTGGATTTTAGTGGCACCCTGACCCAGTACTTC. It yields the protein CASSLDFSGTLTQYF.

The chain combines TRBV6-1 with TRBJ1-1; TRBD1 agrees at 10 bases. The CDR3 covers 14 residues. Unmatched junction bases numbered 5, after V lost 6 bases and J lost 4 bases. Germline V CDR1 and CDR2: MNHNS, SASEGT. The CDR3 nucleotides are TGTGCCAGCAGACGCGGGGACAGGGGCACTGAAGCTTTCTTT. Protein: CASRRGDRGTEAFF.

This clonotype was picked up many times. The V call is TRBV7-9, the J call TRBJ1-1; D unresolved. CDR1 is SEHNR and CDR2 is FQNEAQ in the germline V gene (reference sequence). Between the trimmed V and J ends, which lost 1 base and 7 bases, there was a span of 16 bases. The CDR3 has 15 residues. CDR3 DNA: TGTGCCAGCAGCTTAGGGGCAGAGGTACGGAGTGAAGCTTTCTTT. Its translation is CASSLGAEVRSEAFF.

This clonotype was found a few times. CDR3 sequence: CASTFPASSSSGANVLTF. The CDR3, as DNA: TGTGCCAGCACATTTCCGGCCAGCAGTTCCTCTGGGGCCAACGTCCTGACTTTC. This sequence joins TRBV6-1 and TRBJ2-6, with unresolved D. Germline V lookup: CDR1 MNHNS, CDR2 SASEGT. V was trimmed by 7 bases and J by 0 bases, leaving 19 bases between them. The CDR3 is 18 amino acids.

The genes are TRBV6-4 and TRBJ2-1; D is perhaps TRBD2 (5 bases). Germline V gene sequence: CDR1 MRHNA, CDR2 SNTAGT. This CDR3 region has 13 residues. The V end was cut by 2 bases, the J end by 10 bases, with 12 bases between. DNA for the CDR3: TGTGCCAGCAGTGACACGGGGTTCGGGGAGCAGTTCTTC. It codes for CASSDTGFGEQFF.

CDR3 sequence (DNA): TGTGCCAGCAGCGTAGCTTTGGGGGAGGGCAATTCACCCCTCCACTTT. Translation gives CASSVALGEGNSPLHF. The chain uses TRBV9 and TRBJ1-6; weak D call: TRBD1 (5 bases). The CDR3 has 16 residues. The V and J ends lost 0 bases and 7 bases respectively, with 14 bases between them. Germline V gives CDR1 SGDLS, CDR2 YYNGEE.

This clonotype was detected ten times or more. V usage is TRBV12-3 or TRBV12-4 and J usage is TRBJ2-3; TRBD2 might be the D (7 bases). Trimming pared 6 bases from V and 0 bases from J, leaving 19 bases between. The CDR3 runs 17 residues. The CDR3 here is CASSRLRGGVSTDTQYF. Here the CDR3 DNA reads TGTGCCAGCAGCCGCCTAAGGGGGGGCGTGAGCACAGATACGCAGTATTTT.